This T cell receptor beta chain derives from a study of blood T cell repertoires in COVID-19. Per germline, CDR1 MNHEY and CDR2 SVGAGI. Trimming removed 8 bases from V and 3 bases from J, with 13 bases in between. The length of the CDR3 is 13 residues. Enrolment of Seattle patients took place during active infection, and they were followed longitudinally. Measured with immunoSEQ multiplex PCR; TCRdb has only the in-frame clones, and not every one. The repertoire includes about 300,000 clones, roughly 90% of them detected once, and approximately 1.8% sits in the top ten. The receptor comes from a woman aged 25 to 39 with COVID-19, enrolled during active disease. This chain uses TRBV6-5 with TRBJ1-1; D remains ambiguous. Source material: peripheral blood. The CDR3 DNA reads TGTGCCAGCCGGAGGGTTGGGCACACTGAAGCTTTCTTT. It encodes CASRRVGHTEAFF.